Shown below are 8 T cell receptor beta chains from a single sample sequenced in a study of cytomegalovirus exposure and HLA in healthy donors. PCR employed 60 Vbeta and 13 Jbeta primers. Produced via immunoSEQ multiplex PCR; TCRdb's table is partial and in-frame only. The sample yields roughly 130,000 clones, approximately 80% seen once. Material: PBMCs. Source of these receptors: a man in his forties in good health and CMV-seronegative.

This clone was found a few times. The V gene is TRBV6-1, the J gene TRBJ1-5; 8 bases map to TRBD1. The CDR3 spans 16 residues. V lost 1 base and J lost 6; bases outside the gene matches: 8. The V gene's germline CDR1 is MNHNS and CDR2 SASEGT. CDR3: CASSEGLSDRVQPQHF. The CDR3 DNA sequence: TGTGCCAGCAGTGAAGGTCTCTCGGACAGGGTTCAGCCCCAGCATTTT.

The J gene is TRBJ1-4, the V gene TRBV5-4, with 10 bases aligning to TRBD1. Germline values: CDR1 SGHNT, CDR2 YYREEE (reference sequence). The CDR3 loop spans 15 amino acids. J gave up 8 bases and V 4 bases, and 8 bases lay outside the gene matches. The CDR3 spells CASSPTGGVQEKLFF. The CDR3 DNA reads as TGTGCCAGCAGCCCGACAGGGGGCGTACAGGAAAAACTGTTTTTT.

On this clone itself: The missing conserved phenylalanine or tryptophan at the end of this CDR3 makes a read error likely. The chain couples TRBV30 to TRBJ1-6, with D possibly TRBD1 on 6 matching bases. V lost 1 base to trimming and J lost 5 bases, with 6 bases between them. The CDR3 runs 13 residues. Germline CDR1 GTSNPN, CDR2 SVGIG (reference sequence). The chain's CDR3 is CAWSAGDNSPLHV. The CDR3 DNA follows: TGTGCCTGGAGTGCAGGGGATAATTCACCCCTCCACGTT.

The chain recombines TRBV28 with TRBJ1-2; D is perhaps TRBD1 (6 bases). V was clipped by 5 bases and J by 7 bases, with 11 bases between them. CDR1 MDHEN and CDR2 SYDVKM come from the germline V gene. The CDR3 is 12 residues long. CDR3 residues: CASSPGAGGYTF. CDR3 DNA sequence: TGTGCCAGCAGTCCAGGGGCGGGTGGCTACACCTTC.

The chain links TRBV7-6 to TRBJ1-1; TRBD1 agrees at 8 bases. The CDR3 runs to 14 residues. From germline, CDR1 is SGHVS and CDR2 FNYEAQ. V trimming: 5 bases; J trimming: 7 bases; junction bases outside the gene matches: 9. The CDR3 region has the DNA TGTGCCAGCAGCAGGACAGGGCAAACCGGTGAAGCTTTCTTT. This sequence encodes CASSRTGQTGEAFF.

The V gene is TRBV9, the J gene TRBJ2-3; unclear D gene. The CDR3 sequence is 13 residues long. The V end was cut by 0 bases, the J end by 7 bases, with 9 bases between. Per germline, CDR1 SGDLS and CDR2 YYNGEE. The CDR3 DNA follows: TGTGCCAGCAGCGTAGAACTCGGTTATACGCAGTATTTT. It encodes CASSVELGYTQYF. Looking up the rest from reference TRBV9 and TRBJ2-3 gives the full variable domain: DSGVTQTPKHLITATGQRVTLRCSPRSGDLSVYWYQQSLDQGLQFLIQYYNGEERAKGNILERFSAQQFPDLHSELNLSSLELGDSALYFCASSVELGYTQYFGPGTRLTVL.

This sequence joins TRBV19 and TRBJ2-7; D call uncertain. The CDR3 has 13 residues. Germline CDR1 is LNHDA and CDR2 is SQIVND (reference sequence). Trimming stripped 1 base from V and 0 bases from J, with 4 bases between. CDR3 DNA: TGTGCCAGTAGTATAGCTAGCTCCTACGAGCAGTACTTC. This gives the protein CASSIASSYEQYF.

The chain combines TRBV5-1 with TRBJ2-5; TRBD2 matches at 10 bases. Trimming took 2 bases from V and 5 from J; bases not matched to a gene: 9. Per germline, CDR1 SGHRS and CDR2 YFSETQ. The CDR3 length is 16 residues. CDR3 in DNA: TGCGCCAGCAGCTTCCGACTAGCGGGCTCGGGGGAGACCCAGTACTTC. This codes for CASSFRLAGSGETQYF.